These T cell receptor beta chains were read from a single sample in a study of blood T cell repertoires in COVID-19. The method was immunoSEQ multiplex PCR; TCRdb's version includes in-frame clones alone and lacks a portion of them. This repertoire shows about 360,000 clones, around nine tenths found once; its top ten account for 3%. Sequencing used peripheral blood. Receptor source: a human donor in a cohort sampled during active COVID-19. The CDR3 runs from the conserved cysteine through the conserved F or W. D genes are given only for firm matches. Only some rows state a clone size, as once, few, many or a class for expanded clones.

D	V	size	J	CDR3	DNA
NA	TRBV5-4	once	TRBJ1-3	CASSLGTSGNTIYF	TGTGCCAGCAGCTTAGGGACATCTGGAAACACCATATATTTT
TRBD2	TRBV9	NA	TRBJ2-1	CASSVGDYNNEQFF	TGTGCCAGCAGCGTAGGGGACTACAACAATGAGCAGTTCTTC
NA	TRBV6-5	few	TRBJ2-3	CASSYSPEGSDTQYF	TGTGCCAGCAGTTACTCCCCAGAGGGCTCAGATACGCAGTATTTT
NA	TRBV2	NA	TRBJ2-3	CASSRGAEGDTQYF	TGTGCCAGCAGCCGGGGGGCCGAGGGAGATACGCAGTATTTT
TRBD1	TRBV9	NA	TRBJ1-2	CASSRIRTGGDGYTF	TGTGCCAGCAGCCGTATCCGGACAGGGGGGGATGGCTACACCTTC
TRBD1	TRBV10-3	NA	TRBJ1-2	CAISPQGAAYGYTF	TGTGCCATCAGCCCACAGGGGGCTGCCTATGGCTACACCTTC
NA	TRBV21-1	NA	TRBJ1-1	CASSKSMTGGFEAFF	TGTGCCAGCAGCAAATCAATGACAGGGGGCTTTGAAGCTTTCTTT
TRBD2	TRBV7-3	NA	TRBJ2-1	CASSLGGGPYNEQFF	TGTGCCAGCAGCTTAGGCGGGGGGCCCTACAATGAGCAGTTCTTC
TRBD1	TRBV6-6	NA	TRBJ2-7	CASSYSDRGEQYF	TGTGCCAGCAGTTACTCGGACAGGGGCGAGCAGTACTTC
TRBD1	TRBV19	NA	TRBJ2-2	CASRRDREIPGELFF	TGTGCCAGTAGAAGGGACAGGGAGATCCCCGGGGAGCTGTTTTTT
TRBD2	TRBV7-2	NA	TRBJ2-1	CASSLAASGSSYNEQFF	TGTGCCAGCAGCTTAGCAGCTAGCGGGAGTTCTTACAATGAGCAGTTCTTC
NA	TRBV5-1	NA	TRBJ2-5	CASSLASLSGETQYF	TGCGCCAGCAGCTTGGCTTCCCTTAGCGGAGAGACCCAGTACTTC
NA	TRBV5-4	once	TRBJ2-5	CASSLDQGRQETQYF	TGTGCCAGCAGCTTGGATCAGGGCAGACAAGAGACCCAGTACTTC
TRBD1	TRBV28	NA	TRBJ1-1	CASIRVQGSMSTEAFF	TGTGCCAGCATAAGGGTACAGGGGAGTATGTCTACTGAAGCTTTCTTT
NA	TRBV5-4	NA	TRBJ1-1	CASSGRQENTEAFF	TGTGCCAGCAGCGGAAGGCAGGAGAACACTGAAGCTTTCTTT
NA	TRBV7-9	NA	TRBJ1-6	CASSLSNRESPLHF	TGTGCCAGCAGCTTATCAAACAGGGAATCACCCCTCCACTTT
NA	TRBV6-5	NA	TRBJ1-5	CASTAGARDQPQHF	TGTGCCAGCACCGCTGGGGCCAGGGATCAGCCCCAGCATTTT
TRBD1	TRBV30	NA	TRBJ1-2	CAWRRTGGAGGYTF	TGTGCCTGGAGGAGGACAGGGGGCGCGGGTGGCTACACCTTC
NA	TRBV30	NA	TRBJ1-4	CAWSVSRQPPNEKLFF	TGTGCCTGGAGTGTAAGTCGACAGCCTCCTAATGAAAAACTGTTTTTT
NA	TRBV9	once	TRBJ1-6	CASSVGSPNSPLHF	TGTGCCAGCAGCGTAGGCAGTCCCAATTCACCCCTCCACTTT
TRBD1	TRBV24-1	NA	TRBJ1-2	CATDRPGQGAIQAYGYTF	TGTGCCACCGACCGGCCGGGACAGGGGGCCATACAGGCGTATGGCTACACCTTC
TRBD1	TRBV7-8	NA	TRBJ2-2	CASSLRTGGSGELFF	TGTGCCAGCAGCTTACGGACAGGGGGCTCCGGGGAGCTGTTTTTT
NA	TRBV19	NA	TRBJ1-4	CASSIVAEKLFF	TGTGCCAGTAGTATAGTGGCTGAAAAACTGTTTTTT
TRBD1	TRBV28	NA	TRBJ2-3	CASSSPGTGNTDTQYF	TGTGCCAGCAGTTCGCCCGGGACAGGGAATACAGATACGCAGTATTTT
NA	TRBV11-2	NA	TRBJ1-3	CASNLSRKGASGGNTIYF	TGTGCCAGCAACCTTAGCCGGAAAGGGGCTTCTGGTGGAAACACCATATATTTT
TRBD2	TRBV13	NA	TRBJ2-7	CASSSTSDEQYF	TGTGCCAGCAGCTCCACTAGCGACGAGCAGTACTTC
TRBD1	TRBV3-1/TRBV3-2	NA	TRBJ1-2	CASSRQGSRSDYGYTF	TGTGCCAGCAGCCGACAGGGGAGTCGATCGGACTATGGCTACACCTTC
NA	TRBV2	NA	TRBJ1-2	CASSPRRADGYTF	TGTGCCAGCAGTCCCCGCCGCGCGGATGGCTACACCTTC